This T cell receptor beta chain was sequenced in a study of T cells after yellow fever vaccination. One entry per CDR3 protein, called by TCRdb with MiXCR from the 5' RACE reads. The sample includes around 360,000 distinct CDR3 sequences, around a tenth of them seen just once. There are 14 residues in the CDR3. V lost 2 bases and J lost 6, with 12 bases in between. The germline gives CDR1 LGHNA, CDR2 YNFKEQ. The TCR was taken from a man younger than 35 who received the YFV17D yellow fever vaccine. This specimen consisted of PBMCs, obtained on the day of the first yellow fever vaccination. The J gene is TRBJ2-3, the V gene TRBV4-2; TRBD1 or TRBD2 may be the D gene (6 bases each). CDR3 sequence (DNA): TGTGCCAGCAGCCAAAAGGGGGGTGTGGATACGCAGTATTTT. As protein: CASSQKGGVDTQYF.